Listed here are 22 T cell receptor beta chains from one sample, sequenced in a study of CD8+ T cells in alopecia areata. Noted treatment: oral pan-JAK inhibitor, 5-10 mg twice daily. Extraction of RNA preceded its reverse transcription into cDNA, which served as the sequencing template. Assay used: immunoSEQ multiplex PCR; TCRdb lists only in-frame clones, some missing. This table has 200,000 or so clones, over 40% appearing once. The sequencing used CD4+ T cells sorted from blood, collected around week 37, from a patient treated with tofacitinib. These receptors were obtained from a human donor with alopecia areata.

This chain's CDR3 is CASSLGFSGTYEQYF. CDR3 sequence (DNA): TGTGCCAGCAGCTTGGGCTTCTCAGGCACCTACGAGCAGTACTTC. This chain uses TRBV5-6 with TRBJ2-7, with no clear D. The CDR3 spans 15 residues. Germline CDR1 and CDR2: SGHDT and YYEEEE. V dropped 0 bases and J dropped 2 bases, with 12 bases sitting between them.

Of note for this clone: The junction does not match germline at one end; this may be a read error. This chain uses TRBV29-1 with TRBJ2-3; D may be TRBD2 (6 bases). This CDR3 has 11 residues. The germline CDR1 and CDR2 sequences are SQVTM and ANQGSEA. The CDR3, as DNA: TGCAGCGTTGAAGATGGAGGGAAGGGGTGCTTT. Its protein product is CSVEDGGKGCF.

This clone was seen a handful of times. The J gene is TRBJ2-2, the V gene TRBV19, with 11 bases identical to TRBD2. J lost 2 bases, V lost 4 bases, and 9 bases had no gene match. Germline loops: CDR1 LNHDA, CDR2 SQIVND (reference sequence). The CDR3 contains 18 residues. CDR3 nucleotide sequence: TGTGCCAGTAGTACCCTAGCGGGAGGCGCCACAAACACCGGGGAGCTGTTTTTT. It translates to CASSTLAGGATNTGELFF.

This clone was seen more than once but under ten times. The CDR3 region has the DNA TGTGCCAGCAGTCCCAGGAGGGCGGGTGCAGCCAAAAACATTCAGTACTTC. It translates to CASSPRRAGAAKNIQYF. The rearrangement links TRBV27 to TRBJ2-4, with TRBD2 as a possible D gene (6 bases). The CDR3 length is 17 residues. Germline V gene lookup returns CDR1 MNHEY and CDR2 SMNVEV (reference sequence). Trimming cost V 5 bases and J 0 bases, with 17 bases left between them.

This clone was observed a few times. This chain uses TRBV29-1 with TRBJ2-4; 9 nucleotides line up with TRBD1. The CDR3 has 13 residues. CDR1 is SQVTM and CDR2 is ANQGSEA in the germline V gene. V trimming: 3 bases; J trimming: 8 bases; junction bases outside the gene matches: 5. For the CDR3, the DNA is TGCAGCGTTGATTTCGGACAGGGGTACATTCAGTACTTC. Translated, it gives CSVDFGQGYIQYF.

V and J are TRBV15 and TRBJ2-2; D is possibly TRBD1 or TRBD2 (6 bases each). V lost 8 bases and J 6 bases, leaving 19 bases between the germline ends. The CDR3 extends over 15 amino acids. Germline CDR1 LNHNV, CDR2 YYDKDF (reference sequence). The CDR3 DNA follows: TGTGCCACCGGAAAAGACAGGAGGGTCGCCGGGGAGCTGTTTTTT. It specifies CATGKDRRVAGELFF.

The J gene is TRBJ2-3, the V gene TRBV23-1; D gene unclear. TRBV23-1 is an open reading frame, and its role is uncertain. V was trimmed by 3 bases and J by 4 bases, leaving 11 bases between them. The CDR3 is made up of 14 amino acids. This chain's CDR3 is CASSQTLLPDTQYF. The CDR3 nucleotides read TGCGCCAGCAGTCAGACTCTCCTCCCAGATACGCAGTATTTT.

DNA for the CDR3: TGTGCCAGCAGCTTGTGGGCGACAGGGGGGCACAATGAGCAGTTCTTC. It encodes CASSLWATGGHNEQFF. The rearrangement uses TRBV5-5 and TRBJ2-1, with TRBD1 identical over 9 bases. This CDR3 has 16 amino acids. Germline loops: CDR1 SGHKS, CDR2 YYEKEE (reference sequence). Trimming cost V 1 base and J 5 bases; bases outside gene matches: 7.

Details on this clone: At the DNA level, this CDR3 is encoded by other sequences in the same sample as well. V gene TRBV7-2 combines with J gene TRBJ1-2; D is unclear. Trimming removed 1 base at V and 5 bases at J, with 5 bases between. The CDR3 length is 12 residues. Germline loops: CDR1 SGHTA, CDR2 FQGNSA. CDR3 region: CASSLGGYGYTF. CDR3 nucleotides: TGTGCCAGCAGCTTAGGAGGGTATGGCTACACCTTC. Full variable domain (missing parts from reference TRBV7-2 and TRBJ1-2): GAGVSQSPSNKVTEKGKDVELRCDPISGHTALYWYRQSLGQGLEFLIYFQGNSAPDKSGLPSDRFSAERTGGSVSTLTIQRTQQEDSAVYLCASSLGGYGYTFGSGTRLTVV.

This clone appeared a few times. CDR3 sequence (DNA): TGCAGCGTTGAGGTTGTCCTAGCGGGAGATAATGAGCAGTTCTTC. Amino acid sequence: CSVEVVLAGDNEQFF. This sequence joins TRBV29-1 and TRBJ2-1, with 10 bases fitting TRBD2. The junction had 9 bases not matched to a gene; V was cut back by 3 bases and J by 7 bases. This CDR3 has 15 amino acids. The germline V gene has CDR1 SQVTM and CDR2 ANQGSEA.

This rearrangement joins TRBV6-5 to TRBJ2-7, with D perhaps matching TRBD1 or TRBD2 (5 bases each). The CDR3 loop spans 14 amino acids. Trimming cost V 3 bases and J 0 bases, with 9 bases left between them. Looked up from germline, CDR1 is MNHEY and CDR2 is SVGAGI. This CDR3 reads CASSYRGTSYEQYF. Here the CDR3 DNA reads TGTGCCAGCAGTTATCGAGGGACCTCCTACGAGCAGTACTTC.

The CDR3 DNA reads as TGTGCCAGCAGCCAGGGGACTAGCGGGATCGACGAGCAGTTCTTC. Amino acids: CASSQGTSGIDEQFF. The J gene is TRBJ2-1, the V gene TRBV5-4; 13 bases fit TRBD2. CDR3 length: 15 residues. Germline V CDR1 and CDR2: SGHNT, YYREEE (reference sequence). Trimming removed 4 bases from V and 10 bases from J; junction bases left unmatched: 8.

The gene calls are TRBV28 and TRBJ2-7; the D is unclear. The CDR3 covers 11 residues. Germline V CDR1 and CDR2: MDHEN, SYDVKM. The V end lost 5 bases, the J end lost 7 bases, and 9 bases lay between the germline ends. The chain's CDR3 is CASSLTREQYF. The CDR3 DNA is TGTGCCAGCAGTCTTACACGGGAGCAGTACTTC.

This clone was observed a handful of times. The chain uses TRBV15 and TRBJ2-7; TRBD1 matches 8 bases. CDR3 length equals 13 residues. Germline lookup yields CDR1 LNHNV and CDR2 YYDKDF (reference sequence). V was pared by 5 bases and J by 3 bases, with 3 bases of the junction left unmatched. The CDR3 DNA is TGTGCCACCAGCCTTGGACAGGGCTACGAGCAGTACTTC. Its translation: CATSLGQGYEQYF. The whole variable domain, remainder taken from reference TRBV15 and TRBJ2-7, is DAMVIQNPRYQVTQFGKPVTLSCSQTLNHNVMYWYQQKSSQAPKLLFHYYDKDFNNEADTPDNFQSRRPNTSFCFLDIRSPGLGDTAMYLCATSLGQGYEQYFGPGTRLTVT.

The chain couples TRBV9 to TRBJ2-5; D gene unclear. CDR3 length: 14 residues. Germline loops: CDR1 SGDLS, CDR2 YYNGEE. V lost 0 bases to trimming and J lost 5 bases, with 11 bases between them. Written as DNA, the CDR3 is TGTGCCAGCAGCGTAGAGATAGGGATGGAGACCCAGTACTTC. Encoded protein: CASSVEIGMETQYF.

The rearrangement uses TRBV5-1 and TRBJ2-1; TRBD2 agrees at 7 bases. The length of the CDR3 is 14 residues. The germline V gene has CDR1 SGHRS and CDR2 YFSETQ. V shed 0 bases and J 10 bases; nucleotides not matched to a gene: 7. The CDR3 nucleotides are TGCGCCAGCAGCTTGGACAGCGGGATGGTGGAGCAGTTCTTC. Translation: CASSLDSGMVEQFF.

CDR3 sequence reads: CASSYGGPQTQYF. CDR3 bases: TGTGCCAGCAGTTACGGGGGGCCCCAAACCCAGTACTTC. The J gene is TRBJ2-5, the V gene TRBV6-5; the D gene could be TRBD1 or TRBD2 (6 bases each). Trimming shortened V by 2 bases and J by 8 bases, and 12 bases separated the two germline ends. Germline values: CDR1 MNHEY, CDR2 SVGAGI. The CDR3 is 13 amino acids.

The chain carries TRBV4-2 and TRBJ2-3; D is possibly TRBD2 (5 bases). Germline CDR1 is LGHNA and CDR2 is YNFKEQ. Trimming took off 4 bases at V and 0 bases at J, with 8 bases between the two ends. The CDR3 runs 14 residues. The DNA of the CDR3 is TGTGCCAGCAGCCCGTTAGCGAGCACAGATACGCAGTATTTT. This encodes CASSPLASTDTQYF.

The count of this clone is one. As DNA, the CDR3 is TGTGCCAGCAGTTCCCCAAGAGGCGCGGGAAATGAGCAGTTCTTC. Protein product: CASSSPRGAGNEQFF. The genes are TRBV27 and TRBJ2-1, with TRBD2 as a possible D gene (6 bases). Trimming left V 4 bases short and J 7 bases short, with 17 bases between. The length of the CDR3 is 15 residues. Per the germline V gene, CDR1 is MNHEY and CDR2 is SMNVEV (reference sequence).

The chain links TRBV7-2 to TRBJ2-7, with 12 bases matching TRBD2. From germline, CDR1 is SGHTA and CDR2 FQGNSA. The J segment lost 0 bases and the V segment lost 2 bases, leaving 5 bases of the junction unmatched. The CDR3 has 17 residues. This CDR3 is CASSLLAGGPTSYEQYF. As DNA, the CDR3 is TGTGCCAGCAGCTTACTAGCGGGAGGGCCTACCTCCTACGAGCAGTACTTC.

The chain carries TRBV29-1 and TRBJ2-1; unclear D gene. Germline CDR1 reads SQVTM; CDR2 reads ANQGSEA. This CDR3 has 12 amino acids. The germline V and J ends were trimmed by 1 base and 8 bases, with 9 bases remaining between them. CDR3 residues: CSVEGSNDEQFF. CDR3 DNA: TGCAGCGTTGAAGGGAGTAACGATGAGCAGTTCTTC.

This chain links TRBV28 with TRBJ1-1; no clear D gene. The CDR3 consists of 11 residues. V was cut by 5 bases and J by 11 bases, with 12 bases left in between. From germline, CDR1 is MDHEN and CDR2 SYDVKM. The CDR3 nucleotides read TGTGCCAGCAGTCCGAAAGTCCGGGCTTTCTTT. Protein sequence: CASSPKVRAFF.